Listed here are 32 T cell receptor beta chains from one sample, sequenced in a study of blood T cell repertoires in COVID-19 (dated by TCRdb to the early 2020s). The method behind the library was the immunoSEQ multiplex PCR assay. TCRdb took over this immuneACCESS table, retaining in-frame rearrangements with V and J assigned. Such tables are incomplete; in checked studies, under half of the missing clones stem from an unresolved V gene, and the remainder is unexplained. The sample table holds over 200,000 clones, of which approximately 86% were seen once. The leading ten clones occupy roughly 1.2% of the sample. Sequenced: peripheral blood. The source of these receptors is a woman in her twenties or thirties with COVID-19, enrolled during active disease.

The CDR3, as DNA: TGTGCCAGCAGCTCCCGTGATAGCGGGGGCACAGATACGCAGTATTTT. It translates to CASSSRDSGGTDTQYF. This chain uses TRBV5-6 with TRBJ2-3; 8 bases are shared with TRBD2. In germline, CDR1 is SGHDT, CDR2 YYEEEE. CDR3 size: 16 residues. Trimming cost V 3 bases and J 1 base; bases outside gene matches: 7.

The table lists this clone with a count of one. The genes are TRBV15 and TRBJ1-1; D gene ambiguous. Trimming stripped 0 bases from V and 4 bases from J, with 9 bases between. The CDR3 runs to 14 residues. Germline V gene data show CDR1 as LNHNV and CDR2 as YYDKDF (reference sequence). The chain's CDR3 is CATSREGVSTEAFF. The DNA of the CDR3 is TGTGCCACCAGCAGAGAAGGAGTGAGCACTGAAGCTTTCTTT.

V is TRBV7-2 and J is TRBJ2-7, with 11 bases aligning to TRBD1. CDR1 and CDR2 from the germline V gene are SGHTA and FQGNSA. V lost 4 bases and J lost 5; bases outside the gene matches: 10. This CDR3 region has 16 residues. The CDR3 nucleotides are TGTGCCAGCAGCTCGCGGACAGGGGGCAGTAACGACGAGCAGTACTTC. Translated, it gives CASSSRTGGSNDEQYF.

The chain carries TRBV14 and TRBJ1-2; D remains unclear. Trimming stripped 1 base from V and 7 bases from J, with 10 bases between. Germline V gene lookup returns CDR1 SGHDN and CDR2 FVKESK. The CDR3 length is 13 residues. The CDR3 sequence: CASSQVIQFGYTF. In DNA form, the CDR3 reads TGTGCCAGCAGCCAAGTTATACAGTTTGGCTACACCTTC. The variable domain in full, with the rest retrieved from reference TRBV14 and TRBJ1-2, is EAGVTQFPSHSVIEKGQTVTLRCDPISGHDNLYWYRRVMGKEIKFLLHFVKESKQDESGMPNNRFLAERTGGTYSTLKVQPAELEDSGVYFCASSQVIQFGYTFGSGTRLTVV.

The V gene is TRBV13, the J gene TRBJ1-3, with unresolved D. The CDR3 has 17 residues. CDR1 and CDR2 from the germline V gene are PRHDT and FYEKMQ (reference sequence). V was trimmed by 4 bases and J by 1 base, leaving 17 bases between them. CDR3 coding DNA: TGTGCCAGCAGCTCGAGACGCCAAGGGAGGTCTGGAAACACCATATATTTT. Amino acids: CASSSRRQGRSGNTIYF.

This sequence joins TRBV7-9 and TRBJ2-1; 10 bases map to TRBD2. The CDR3 runs 16 residues. CDR1 SEHNR and CDR2 FQNEAQ come from the germline V gene (reference sequence). The V gene end was trimmed by 5 bases and the J gene end by 10 bases; junction bases not matched to a gene: 14. CDR3 DNA sequence: TGTGCCAGCAGCCCCCAGTTGGCTAGCGGGGGACCCGAGCAGTTCTTC. Amino acids: CASSPQLASGGPEQFF. The full variable domain, its missing parts supplied by reference TRBV7-9 and TRBJ2-1, is DTGVSQNPRHKITKRGQNVTFRCDPISEHNRLYWYRQTLGQGPEFLTYFQNEAQLEKSRLLSDRFSAERPKGSFSTLEIQRTEQGDSAMYLCASSPQLASGGPEQFFGPGTRLTVL.

This chain joins TRBV24-1 and TRBJ2-3; the match to TRBD2 covers 8 bases. The CDR3 totals 16 residues. Germline values: CDR1 KGHDR, CDR2 SFDVKD. J gave up 1 base and V 2 bases, and 4 bases lay outside the gene matches. CDR3 residues: CATSDSRREGTDTQYF. The CDR3 DNA follows: TGTGCCACCAGTGATTCTCGGCGGGAGGGCACAGATACGCAGTATTTT.

The chain has TRBV7-2 and TRBJ2-1, with 12 bases matching TRBD2. The CDR3 totals 16 residues. Per germline, CDR1 SGHTA and CDR2 FQGNSA. V shed 5 bases and J 7 bases; nucleotides not matched to a gene: 9. In DNA form, the CDR3 reads TGTGCCAGCAGCCCAGAGGGACTAGCGGGTTTAAATGAGCAGTTCTTC. This encodes CASSPEGLAGLNEQFF.

This chain connects TRBV7-9 to TRBJ1-2; no definite D call. V was shortened by 1 base and J by 3 bases, with 6 bases between the two germline ends. CDR3 length: 13 amino acids. Germline V lookup: CDR1 SEHNR, CDR2 FQNEAQ (reference sequence). In DNA form, the CDR3 reads TGTGCCAGCAGCTTAGAAGCGGACTATGGCTACACCTTC. Translated, it gives CASSLEADYGYTF.

A remark on this clone: Different DNA sequences within this sample yield the same CDR3. This chain connects TRBV5-1 to TRBJ2-1; D remains ambiguous. V lost 1 base to trimming and J lost 7 bases, with 3 bases between them. Germline V gene lookup returns CDR1 SGHRS and CDR2 YFSETQ. The CDR3 covers 11 residues. CDR3 region: CASSLLNEQFF. CDR3 coding DNA: TGCGCCAGCAGCTTGCTAAATGAGCAGTTCTTC.

V and J are TRBV14 and TRBJ2-7, with D possibly being TRBD2 (6 bases). This CDR3 region has 15 residues. In germline, CDR1 is SGHDN, CDR2 FVKESK. The V end lost 10 bases, the J end lost 5 bases, and 24 bases lay between the germline ends. The CDR3 DNA follows: TGTGCCACCTTGAAACCGGGACTCTGGACCCACGAGCAGTACTTC. Residues: CATLKPGLWTHEQYF. Supplemented by reference TRBV14 and TRBJ2-7, the full variable domain reads EAGVTQFPSHSVIEKGQTVTLRCDPISGHDNLYWYRRVMGKEIKFLLHFVKESKQDESGMPNNRFLAERTGGTYSTLKVQPAELEDSGVYFCATLKPGLWTHEQYFGPGTRLTVT.

This clone was counted once. This rearrangement joins TRBV7-9 to TRBJ2-4; D is possibly TRBD2 (6 bases). Looked up from germline, CDR1 is SEHNR and CDR2 is FQNEAQ (reference sequence). V was clipped by 5 bases and J by 8 bases, with 16 bases between them. This CDR3 comprises 14 residues. DNA of the CDR3: TGTGCCAGCAGCCTGGGACTGTCTGGGGACATTCAGTACTTC. Translating gives CASSLGLSGDIQYF.

This clone was detected only once. The chain has TRBV5-1 and TRBJ2-2; 7 nucleotides align to TRBD2. CDR1 SGHRS and CDR2 YFSETQ come from the germline V gene. The CDR3 runs to 20 residues. Unmatched junction bases numbered 19, after V lost 3 bases and J lost 2 bases. The DNA for the CDR3 is TGCGCCAGCAGCTCTACGCGGGGGAGGGCTAATAGACGAAACACCGGGGAGCTGTTTTTT. Amino acids: CASSSTRGRANRRNTGELFF.

The V gene is TRBV7-7, the J gene TRBJ2-3; 9 bases agree with TRBD2. V gave up 3 bases and J gave up 4 bases; unmatched junction bases: 11. CDR1 is SSHAT and CDR2 is FNYEAQ in the germline V gene (reference sequence). This CDR3 contains 17 residues. CDR3 in amino acids: CASSLGMAGGLSDTQYF. DNA of the CDR3: TGTGCCAGCAGCTTGGGTATGGCGGGGGGGCTATCAGATACGCAGTATTTT.

CDR3 sequence (DNA): TGTGCCAGCAGCGTAGGGGTCCTCAGGGGTGTCGGGGAGCTGTTTTTT. Protein product: CASSVGVLRGVGELFF. This chain uses TRBV9 with TRBJ2-2; tentatively, D is TRBD1 (6 bases). The CDR3 loop spans 16 amino acids. The V end was cut by 0 bases, the J end by 7 bases, with 16 bases between. From germline, CDR1 is SGDLS and CDR2 YYNGEE.

This sequence joins TRBV2 and TRBJ2-1; D gene ambiguous. With 7 bases removed from V and 4 bases from J, the gap between germline ends came to 11 bases. Germline CDR1 SNHLY, CDR2 FYNNEI. This CDR3 region has 13 residues. The CDR3 is CASTTQSYNEQFF. CDR3 DNA: TGTGCCAGCACTACCCAATCGTACAATGAGCAGTTCTTC.

V and J are TRBV19 and TRBJ1-5, with 11 bases lining up with TRBD1. CDR1 is LNHDA and CDR2 is SQIVND in the germline V gene (reference sequence). The ends lost 4 bases at V and 2 bases at J; junction bases unmatched: 7. This CDR3 has 17 amino acids. The CDR3: CASSNRTGGAGNQPQHF. The DNA of the CDR3 is TGTGCCAGTAGTAACCGGACAGGGGGCGCGGGCAATCAGCCCCAGCATTTT.

The chain couples TRBV19 to TRBJ2-6; D is uncertain. Between the trimmed V and J ends, which lost 9 bases and 0 bases, there was a span of 6 bases. CDR1 and CDR2 from the germline V gene are LNHDA and SQIVND (reference sequence). The CDR3 runs to 13 residues. The CDR3 nucleotides are TGTGCCAGCCGGAGCTCTGGGGCCAACGTCCTGACTTTC. It is translated as CASRSSGANVLTF.

The CDR3 DNA reads as TGTGCCAGCAGACCGGGGGTCTACAATGAGCAGTTCTTC. It is translated as CASRPGVYNEQFF. The chain recombines TRBV11-2 with TRBJ2-1, with D perhaps matching TRBD2 (6 bases). The CDR3 length is 13 residues. Per germline, CDR1 SGHAT and CDR2 FQNNGV. V lost 6 bases, J lost 3 bases, and 9 bases lay in between.

This chain links TRBV28 with TRBJ2-7, with a weak D call TRBD1 (6 bases). There are 14 residues in the CDR3. V was shortened by 5 bases and J by 3 bases, with 14 bases between the two germline ends. Per the germline V gene, CDR1 is MDHEN and CDR2 is SYDVKM. The CDR3 bases are TGTGCCAGCAGTACCCGGACAGTGGACTACGAGCAGTACTTC. Protein product: CASSTRTVDYEQYF.

Written as DNA, the CDR3 is TGTGCCAGCAGCCTTCAGACAGGGACCAAGGTGTACGAGCAGTACTTC. It is translated as CASSLQTGTKVYEQYF. The chain joins TRBV5-6 to TRBJ2-7, with 7 bases identical to TRBD1. CDR3 size: 16 residues. Germline lookup yields CDR1 SGHDT and CDR2 YYEEEE. V gave up 4 bases and J gave up 4 bases; unmatched junction bases: 14.

The chain combines TRBV5-6 with TRBJ2-3; D gene unclear. This CDR3 has 16 residues. The germline CDR1 and CDR2 sequences are SGHDT and YYEEEE. V lost 2 bases and J 0 bases, leaving 13 bases between the germline ends. CDR3 amino acids: CASSFRQLLSTDTQYF. DNA for the CDR3: TGTGCCAGCAGCTTCAGGCAGCTACTTAGCACAGATACGCAGTATTTT.

There are a few counts of this clone. The chain couples TRBV19 to TRBJ2-7; 7 bases are shared with TRBD1. The V gene end was trimmed by 9 bases and the J gene end by 2 bases; junction bases not matched to a gene: 13. Germline loops: CDR1 LNHDA, CDR2 SQIVND (reference sequence). This CDR3 is built from 15 residues. CDR3 sequence reads: CASSDRTGLAYEQYF. As DNA, the CDR3 is TGTGCCAGCAGCGACCGGACAGGCCTTGCCTACGAGCAGTACTTC.

The V and J genes are TRBV28 and TRBJ1-5; no clear D. This CDR3 is 14 amino acids long. Germline V lookup: CDR1 MDHEN, CDR2 SYDVKM. Trimming removed 4 bases from V and 3 bases from J, with 10 bases in between. The CDR3 spells CASSSGIDNQPQHF. DNA for the CDR3: TGTGCCAGCAGTTCCGGGATAGACAATCAGCCCCAGCATTTT.

This chain connects TRBV11-2 to TRBJ2-5, with 13 bases identical to TRBD2. Germline assignment: CDR1 SGHAT and CDR2 FQNNGV. CDR3 length equals 16 residues. J gave up 5 bases and V 4 bases, and 7 bases lay outside the gene matches. Written as DNA, the CDR3 is TGTGCCAGCAGCTCATTACTAGCGGGGGGGCCGGAGACCCAGTACTTC. Encoded protein: CASSSLLAGGPETQYF.

The chain combines TRBV7-9 with TRBJ1-1; TRBD1 matches at 7 bases. The ends lost 1 base at V and 1 base at J; junction bases unmatched: 9. CDR1 and CDR2 (germline): SEHNR, FQNEAQ (reference sequence). This CDR3 is 17 amino acids long. The CDR3 reads CASSLGVLDRQNTEAFF. The CDR3 nucleotides are TGTGCCAGCAGCTTAGGCGTATTGGACAGGCAGAACACTGAAGCTTTCTTT.

The rearrangement joins TRBV28 to TRBJ1-6, with D possibly being TRBD1 (6 bases). Germline values: CDR1 MDHEN, CDR2 SYDVKM. This CDR3 has 16 amino acids. Between the trimmed V and J ends, which lost 3 bases and 7 bases, there was a span of 16 bases. DNA of the CDR3: TGTGCCAGCAGTTTCAGTTCGCCAGGGGAAAATTCACCCCTCCACTTT. This codes for CASSFSSPGENSPLHF.

In this sample, this clone turned up a few times. This sequence joins TRBV7-2 and TRBJ2-2; D unresolved. V lost 2 bases and J lost 7, with 8 bases in between. Germline lookup yields CDR1 SGHTA and CDR2 FQGNSA. The CDR3 is 13 amino acids. The CDR3 loop reads CASSLTLSGELFF. In DNA, the CDR3 is TGTGCCAGCAGCTTAACGTTGAGCGGGGAGCTGTTTTTT.

This rearrangement joins TRBV5-1 to TRBJ1-2, with TRBD1 matching 8 bases. After removal of 4 bases from V and 7 bases from J, the junction contained 6 bases not matched to a gene. This CDR3 is 13 amino acids long. Germline lookup yields CDR1 SGHRS and CDR2 YFSETQ. The CDR3 sequence: CASSTGTGGGYTF. In nucleotides, the CDR3 is TGCGCCAGCAGCACCGGGACAGGAGGTGGCTACACCTTC. The whole variable domain, remainder taken from reference TRBV5-1 and TRBJ1-2, is KAGVTQTPRYLIKTRGQQVTLSCSPISGHRSVSWYQQTPGQGLQFLFEYFSETQRNKGNFPGRFSGRQFSNSRSEMNVSTLELGDSALYLCASSTGTGGGYTFGSGTRLTVV.

This clone was recorded only once. The chain is built from TRBV27 and TRBJ1-4; D is possibly TRBD1 (5 bases). The CDR3 length is 15 residues. Germline V gives CDR1 MNHEY, CDR2 SMNVEV (reference sequence). Trimming took off 0 bases at V and 4 bases at J, with 9 bases between the two ends. In DNA form, the CDR3 reads TGTGCCAGCAGTTTATCCCGACAGCTTAATGAAAAACTGTTTTTT. Translating it yields CASSLSRQLNEKLFF.

The chain couples TRBV9 to TRBJ2-5; D ambiguous. CDR3 length: 15 amino acids. Germline lookup yields CDR1 SGDLS and CDR2 YYNGEE. V was clipped by 1 base and J by 5 bases, with 15 bases between them. The CDR3 here is CASSVRSGSTETQYF. In DNA, the CDR3 is TGTGCCAGCAGCGTACGGTCGGGTAGTACGGAGACCCAGTACTTC.

The chain is built from TRBV19 and TRBJ1-1; a weak D match, TRBD1 (5 bases). V lost 3 bases to trimming and J lost 11 bases, with 16 bases between them. Germline V gene data show CDR1 as LNHDA and CDR2 as SQIVND (reference sequence). This CDR3 has 13 residues. The CDR3 nucleotides are TGTGCCAGTAGTATTTCGGTGGGGCTGCTGGCTTTCTTT. Residues: CASSISVGLLAFF.